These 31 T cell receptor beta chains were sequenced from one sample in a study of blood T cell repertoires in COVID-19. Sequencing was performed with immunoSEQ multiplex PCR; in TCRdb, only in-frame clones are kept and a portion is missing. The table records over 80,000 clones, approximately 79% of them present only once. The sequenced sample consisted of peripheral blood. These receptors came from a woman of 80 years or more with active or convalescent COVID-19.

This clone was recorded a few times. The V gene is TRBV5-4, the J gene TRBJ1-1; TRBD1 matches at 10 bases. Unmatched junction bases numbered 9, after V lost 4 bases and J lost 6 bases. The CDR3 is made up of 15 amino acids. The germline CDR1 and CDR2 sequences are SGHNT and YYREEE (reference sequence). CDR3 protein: CASSLPGTGVSEAFF. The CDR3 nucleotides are TGTGCCAGCAGCCTTCCCGGGACAGGGGTATCTGAAGCTTTCTTT.

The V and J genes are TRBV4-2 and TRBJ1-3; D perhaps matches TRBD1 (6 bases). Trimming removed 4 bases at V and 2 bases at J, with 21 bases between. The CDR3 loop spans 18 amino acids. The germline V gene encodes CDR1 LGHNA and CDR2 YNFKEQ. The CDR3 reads CASSPPGQGTWAGNTIYF. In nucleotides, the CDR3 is TGTGCCAGCAGCCCCCCAGGTCAGGGGACGTGGGCTGGAAACACCATATATTTT.

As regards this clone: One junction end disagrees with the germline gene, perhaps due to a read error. CDR3 sequence (DNA): TGTGCCAGCAGGGAAGGGACTAGCGGAATTTCCTCGGGCAAAAACATTCAGTACTTC. Translated, it gives CASREGTSGISSGKNIQYF. The chain carries TRBV6-1 and TRBJ2-4; TRBD2 aligns across 11 bases. CDR3 length: 19 residues. CDR1 is MNHNS, CDR2 SASEGT, per germline.

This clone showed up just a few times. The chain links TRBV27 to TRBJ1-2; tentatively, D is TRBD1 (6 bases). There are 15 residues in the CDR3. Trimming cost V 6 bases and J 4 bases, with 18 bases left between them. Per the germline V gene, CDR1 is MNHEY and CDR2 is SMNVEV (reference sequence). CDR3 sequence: CASSTGTFRGYGYTF. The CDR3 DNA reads TGTGCCAGCAGCACCGGGACATTTAGGGGCTATGGCTACACCTTC.

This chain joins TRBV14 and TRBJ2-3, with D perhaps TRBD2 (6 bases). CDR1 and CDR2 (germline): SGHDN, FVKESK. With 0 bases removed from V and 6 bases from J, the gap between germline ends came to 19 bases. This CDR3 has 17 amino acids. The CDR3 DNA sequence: TGTGCCAGCAGCCAAGATCGAGGGGACTCCTTCCCGGATACGCAGTATTTT. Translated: CASSQDRGDSFPDTQYF.

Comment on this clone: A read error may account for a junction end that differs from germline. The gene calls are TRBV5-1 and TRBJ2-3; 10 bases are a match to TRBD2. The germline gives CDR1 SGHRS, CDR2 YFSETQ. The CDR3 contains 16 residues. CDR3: CASSIMTSGFTDTQYF. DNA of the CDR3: TGTGCCAGCAGCATAATGACTAGCGGGTTCACAGATACGCAGTATTTT.

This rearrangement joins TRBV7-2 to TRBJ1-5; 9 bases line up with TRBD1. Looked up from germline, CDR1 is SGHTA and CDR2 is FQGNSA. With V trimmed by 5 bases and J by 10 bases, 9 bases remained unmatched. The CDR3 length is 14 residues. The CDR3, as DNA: TGTGCCAGCAGCCTAGGACAGGGGTCAACTCCCCAGCATTTT. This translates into CASSLGQGSTPQHF.

The CDR3 nucleotides are TGTGCCAGCAGTGTACAGGGGAACTATGGCTACACCTTC. Its protein is CASSVQGNYGYTF. The rearrangement uses TRBV2 and TRBJ1-2, with 7 bases lining up with TRBD1. The V gene's germline CDR1 is SNHLY and CDR2 FYNNEI. The V gene end was trimmed by 4 bases and the J gene end by 2 bases; junction bases not matched to a gene: 1. CDR3 length: 13 amino acids.

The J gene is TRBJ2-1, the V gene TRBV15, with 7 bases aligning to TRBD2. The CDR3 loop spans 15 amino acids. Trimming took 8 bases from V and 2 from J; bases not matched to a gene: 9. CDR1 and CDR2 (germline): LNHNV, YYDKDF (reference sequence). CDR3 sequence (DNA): TGTGCCACCGGAAGGCAGCGGGGTGCCTACAATGAGCAGTTCTTC. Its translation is CATGRQRGAYNEQFF.

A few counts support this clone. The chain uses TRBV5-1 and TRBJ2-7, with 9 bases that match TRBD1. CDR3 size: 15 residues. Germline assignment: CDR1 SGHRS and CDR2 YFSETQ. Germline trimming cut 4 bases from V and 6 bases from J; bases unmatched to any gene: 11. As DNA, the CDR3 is TGCGCCAGCAGCCAGGGACAGGGTATGTTGATCGAGCAGTACTTC. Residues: CASSQGQGMLIEQYF.

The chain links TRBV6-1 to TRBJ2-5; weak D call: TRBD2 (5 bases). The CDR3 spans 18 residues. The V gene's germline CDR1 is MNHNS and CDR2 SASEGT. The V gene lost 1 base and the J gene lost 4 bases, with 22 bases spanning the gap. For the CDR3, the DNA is TGTGCCAGCAGTGAAGTAGGAGGTAGCGTCCTACTAGGAGAGACCCAGTACTTC. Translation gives CASSEVGGSVLLGETQYF.

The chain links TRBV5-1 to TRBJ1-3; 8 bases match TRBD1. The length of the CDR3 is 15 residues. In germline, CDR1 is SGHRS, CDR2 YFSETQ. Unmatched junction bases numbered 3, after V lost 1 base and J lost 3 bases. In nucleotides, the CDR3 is TGCGCCAGCAGCTTGTCAGGGGGCAATGGAAACACCATATATTTT. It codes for CASSLSGGNGNTIYF.

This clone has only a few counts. CDR3 DNA sequence: TGTGCCAGCAGCACCCTAGCGGGAGGCGCAGATACGCAGTATTTT. Translating it yields CASSTLAGGADTQYF. This sequence joins TRBV9 and TRBJ2-3; the match to TRBD2 covers 11 bases. This CDR3 has 15 residues. V was clipped by 4 bases and J by 4 bases; unmatched bases: 5. Germline V gives CDR1 SGDLS, CDR2 YYNGEE.

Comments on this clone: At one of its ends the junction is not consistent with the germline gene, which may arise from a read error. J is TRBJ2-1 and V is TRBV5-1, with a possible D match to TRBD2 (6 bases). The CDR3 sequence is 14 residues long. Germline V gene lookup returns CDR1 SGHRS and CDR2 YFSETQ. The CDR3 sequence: CASSLTPEAGKEFF. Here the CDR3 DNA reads TGTGCCAGCAGCTTGACCCCCGAGGCGGGAAAGGAGTTCTTC.

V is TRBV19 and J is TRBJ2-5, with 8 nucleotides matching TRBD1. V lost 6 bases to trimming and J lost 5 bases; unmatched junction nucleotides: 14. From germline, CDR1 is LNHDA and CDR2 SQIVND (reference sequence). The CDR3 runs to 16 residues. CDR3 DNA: TGTGCCAGTAGAGACAGGGGTGGAGACCAAAGGGAGACCCAGTACTTC. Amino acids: CASRDRGGDQRETQYF. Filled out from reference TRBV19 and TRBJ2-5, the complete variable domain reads DGGITQSPKYLFRKEGQNVTLSCEQNLNHDAMYWYRQDPGQGLRLIYYSQIVNDFQKGDIAEGYSVSREKKESFPLTVTSAQKNPTAFYLCASRDRGGDQRETQYFGPGTRLLVL.

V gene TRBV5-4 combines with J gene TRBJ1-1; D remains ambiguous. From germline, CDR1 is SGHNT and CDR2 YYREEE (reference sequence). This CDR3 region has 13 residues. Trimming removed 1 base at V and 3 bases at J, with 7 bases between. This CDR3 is CASSLRVYTEAFF. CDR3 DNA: TGTGCCAGCAGCTTGCGGGTTTACACTGAAGCTTTCTTT. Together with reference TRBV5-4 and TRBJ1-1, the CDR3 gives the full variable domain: ETGVTQSPTHLIKTRGQQVTLRCSSQSGHNTVSWYQQALGQGPQFIFQYYREEENGRGNFPPRFSGLQFPNYSSELNVNALELDDSALYLCASSLRVYTEAFFGQGTRLTVV.

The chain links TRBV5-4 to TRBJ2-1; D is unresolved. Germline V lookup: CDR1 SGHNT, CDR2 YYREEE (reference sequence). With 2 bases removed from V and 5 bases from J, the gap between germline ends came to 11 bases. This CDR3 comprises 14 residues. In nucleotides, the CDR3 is TGTGCCAGCAGCTTAAGAACAGTTGACAATGAGCAGTTCTTC. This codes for CASSLRTVDNEQFF.

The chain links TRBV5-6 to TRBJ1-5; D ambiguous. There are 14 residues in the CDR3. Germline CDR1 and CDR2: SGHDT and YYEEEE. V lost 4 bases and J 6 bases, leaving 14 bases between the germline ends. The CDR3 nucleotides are TGTGCCAGCAGCGGTATGGTCGGTGGTCAGCCCCAGCATTTT. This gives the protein CASSGMVGGQPQHF.

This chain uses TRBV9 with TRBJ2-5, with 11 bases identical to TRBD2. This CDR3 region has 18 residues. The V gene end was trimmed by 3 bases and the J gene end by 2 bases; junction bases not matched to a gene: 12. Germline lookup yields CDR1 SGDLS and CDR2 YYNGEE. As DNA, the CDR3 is TGTGCCAGCAGCGAGAGGGGACTAGCGGCCCTAGATCAAGAGACCCAGTACTTC. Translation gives CASSERGLAALDQETQYF.

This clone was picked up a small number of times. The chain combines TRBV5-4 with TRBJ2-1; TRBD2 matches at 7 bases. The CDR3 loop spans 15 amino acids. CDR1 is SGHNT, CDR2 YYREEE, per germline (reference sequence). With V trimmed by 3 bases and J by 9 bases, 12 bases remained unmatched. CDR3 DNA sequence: TGTGCCAGCAGCTGGGGGGGTTTTCGGCCTAGTGAGCAGTTCTTC. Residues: CASSWGGFRPSEQFF.

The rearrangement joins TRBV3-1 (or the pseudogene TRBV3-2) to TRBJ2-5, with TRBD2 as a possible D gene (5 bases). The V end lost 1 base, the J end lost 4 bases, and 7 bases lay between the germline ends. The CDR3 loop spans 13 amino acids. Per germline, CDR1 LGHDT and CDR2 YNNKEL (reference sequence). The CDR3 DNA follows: TGTGCCAGCAGCCAAGGACTAACAGAGACCCAGTACTTC. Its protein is CASSQGLTETQYF.

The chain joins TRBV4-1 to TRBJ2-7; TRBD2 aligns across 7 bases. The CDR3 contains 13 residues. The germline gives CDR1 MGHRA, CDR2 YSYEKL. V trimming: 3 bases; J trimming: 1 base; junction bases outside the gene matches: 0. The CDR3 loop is CASSQGGSYEQYF. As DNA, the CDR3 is TGCGCCAGCAGCCAGGGGGGGTCCTACGAGCAGTACTTC.

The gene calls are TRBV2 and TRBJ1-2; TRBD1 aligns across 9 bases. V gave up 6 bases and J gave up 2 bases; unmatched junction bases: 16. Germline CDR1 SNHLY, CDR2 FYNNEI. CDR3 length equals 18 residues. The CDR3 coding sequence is TGTGCCAGCAGCGAAACACAGGGGGCCCTTCAATCAAACTATGGCTACACCTTC. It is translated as CASSETQGALQSNYGYTF.

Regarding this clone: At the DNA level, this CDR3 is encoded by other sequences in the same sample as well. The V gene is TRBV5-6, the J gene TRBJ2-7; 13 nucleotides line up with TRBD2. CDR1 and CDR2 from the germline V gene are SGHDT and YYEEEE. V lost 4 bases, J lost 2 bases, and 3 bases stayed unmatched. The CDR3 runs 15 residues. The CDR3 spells CASSLGLAGAYEQYF. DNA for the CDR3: TGTGCCAGCAGCCTTGGACTAGCGGGAGCCTACGAGCAGTACTTC.

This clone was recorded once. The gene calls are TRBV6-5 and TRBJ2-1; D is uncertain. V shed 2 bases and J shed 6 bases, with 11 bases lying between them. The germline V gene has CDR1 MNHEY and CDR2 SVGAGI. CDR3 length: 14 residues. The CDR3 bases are TGTGCCAGCAGTTACGCCCCCGGCGGCAATGAGCAGTTCTTC. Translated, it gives CASSYAPGGNEQFF.

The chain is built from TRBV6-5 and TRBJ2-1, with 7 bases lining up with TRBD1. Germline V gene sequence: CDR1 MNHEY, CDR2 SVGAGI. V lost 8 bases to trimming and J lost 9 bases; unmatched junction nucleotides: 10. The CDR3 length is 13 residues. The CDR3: CASEAKGGTEQFF. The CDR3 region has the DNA TGTGCCAGCGAGGCCAAAGGGGGCACTGAGCAGTTCTTC.

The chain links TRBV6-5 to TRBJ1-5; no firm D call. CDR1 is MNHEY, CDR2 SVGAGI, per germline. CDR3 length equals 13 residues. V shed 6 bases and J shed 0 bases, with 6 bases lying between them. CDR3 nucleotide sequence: TGTGCCAGCAGCCAACATAGCAATCAGCCCCAGCATTTT. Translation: CASSQHSNQPQHF.

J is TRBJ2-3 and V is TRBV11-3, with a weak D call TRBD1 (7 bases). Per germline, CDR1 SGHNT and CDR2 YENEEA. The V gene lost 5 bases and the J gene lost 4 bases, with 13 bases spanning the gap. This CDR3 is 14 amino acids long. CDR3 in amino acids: CASSPTRGADTQYF. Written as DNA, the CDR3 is TGTGCCAGCAGCCCGACCAGGGGGGCAGATACGCAGTATTTT.

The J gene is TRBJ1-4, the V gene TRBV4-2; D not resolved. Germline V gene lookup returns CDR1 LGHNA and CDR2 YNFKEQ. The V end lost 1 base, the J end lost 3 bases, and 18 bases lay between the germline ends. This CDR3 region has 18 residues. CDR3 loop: CASSQVLKTRRSNEKLFF. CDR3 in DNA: TGTGCCAGCAGCCAAGTGTTAAAAACTCGCCGCTCTAATGAAAAACTGTTTTTT.

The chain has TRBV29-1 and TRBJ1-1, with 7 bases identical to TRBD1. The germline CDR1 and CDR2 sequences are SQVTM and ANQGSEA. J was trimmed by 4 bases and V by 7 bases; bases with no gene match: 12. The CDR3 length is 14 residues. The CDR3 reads CSARGETGSTEAFF. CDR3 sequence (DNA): TGCAGCGCCCGGGGCGAGACAGGGAGCACTGAAGCTTTCTTT.

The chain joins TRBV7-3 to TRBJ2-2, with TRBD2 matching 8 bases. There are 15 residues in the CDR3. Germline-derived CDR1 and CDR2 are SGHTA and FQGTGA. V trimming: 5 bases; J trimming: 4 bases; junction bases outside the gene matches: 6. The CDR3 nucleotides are TGTGCCAGCAGCCCGCAGCGGGAGTTCACCGGGGAGCTGTTTTTT. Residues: CASSPQREFTGELFF.